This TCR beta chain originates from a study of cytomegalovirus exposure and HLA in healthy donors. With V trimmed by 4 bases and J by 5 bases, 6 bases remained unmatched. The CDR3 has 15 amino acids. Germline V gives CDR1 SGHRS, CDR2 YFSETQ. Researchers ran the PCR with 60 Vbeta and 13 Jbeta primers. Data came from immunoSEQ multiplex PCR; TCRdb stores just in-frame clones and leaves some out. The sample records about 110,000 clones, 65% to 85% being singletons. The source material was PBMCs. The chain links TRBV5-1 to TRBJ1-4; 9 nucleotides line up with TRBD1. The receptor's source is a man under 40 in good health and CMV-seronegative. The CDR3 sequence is CASSNTGQGNEKLFF. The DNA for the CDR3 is TGCGCCAGCAGCAATACGGGACAGGGAAATGAAAAACTGTTTTTT.